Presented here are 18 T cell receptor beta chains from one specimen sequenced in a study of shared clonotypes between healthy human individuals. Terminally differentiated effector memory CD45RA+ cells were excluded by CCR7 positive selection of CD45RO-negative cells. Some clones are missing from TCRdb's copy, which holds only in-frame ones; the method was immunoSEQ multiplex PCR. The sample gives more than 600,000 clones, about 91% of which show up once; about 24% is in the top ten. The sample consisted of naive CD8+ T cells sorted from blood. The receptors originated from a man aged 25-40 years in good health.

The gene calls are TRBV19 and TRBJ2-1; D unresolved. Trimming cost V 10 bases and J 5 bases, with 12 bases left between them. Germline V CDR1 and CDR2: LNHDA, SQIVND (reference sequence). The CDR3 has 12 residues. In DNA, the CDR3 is TGTGCCACTGAGTGGGGTAACAATGAGCAGTTCTTC. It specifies CATEWGNNEQFF. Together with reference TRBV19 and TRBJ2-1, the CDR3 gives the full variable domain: DGGITQSPKYLFRKEGQNVTLSCEQNLNHDAMYWYRQDPGQGLRLIYYSQIVNDFQKGDIAEGYSVSREKKESFPLTVTSAQKNPTAFYLCATEWGNNEQFFGPGTRLTVL.

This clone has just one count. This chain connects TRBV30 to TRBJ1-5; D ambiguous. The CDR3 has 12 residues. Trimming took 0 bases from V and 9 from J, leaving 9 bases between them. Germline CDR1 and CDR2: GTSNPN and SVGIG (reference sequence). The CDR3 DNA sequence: TGTGCCTGGAGTGTACGCGGTACGCCCCAGCATTTT. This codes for CAWSVRGTPQHF.

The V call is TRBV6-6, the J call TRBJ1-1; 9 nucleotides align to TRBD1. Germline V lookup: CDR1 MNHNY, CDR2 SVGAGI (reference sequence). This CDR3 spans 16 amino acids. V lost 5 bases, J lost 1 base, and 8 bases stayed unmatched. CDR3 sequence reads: CASSSQQGAGNTEAFF. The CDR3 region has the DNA TGTGCCAGCAGTAGCCAACAGGGGGCTGGGAACACTGAAGCTTTCTTT.

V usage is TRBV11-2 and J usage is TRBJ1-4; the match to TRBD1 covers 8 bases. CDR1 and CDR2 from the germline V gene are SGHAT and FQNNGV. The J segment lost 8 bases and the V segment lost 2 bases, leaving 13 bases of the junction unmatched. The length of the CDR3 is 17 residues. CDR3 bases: TGTGCCAGCAGCTTATCTCCGACAGGGGCAGAGGTCGAAAAACTGTTTTTT. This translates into CASSLSPTGAEVEKLFF. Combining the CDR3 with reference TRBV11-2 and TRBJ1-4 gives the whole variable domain EAGVAQSPRYKIIEKRQSVAFWCNPISGHATLYWYQQILGQGPKLLIQFQNNGVVDDSQLPKDRFSAERLKGVDSTLKIQPAKLEDSAVYLCASSLSPTGAEVEKLFFGSGTQLSVL.

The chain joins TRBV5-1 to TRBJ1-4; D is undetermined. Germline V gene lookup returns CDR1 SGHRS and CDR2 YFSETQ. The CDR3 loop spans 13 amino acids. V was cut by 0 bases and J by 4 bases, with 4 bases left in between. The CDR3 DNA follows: TGCGCCAGCAGCTTGGGGAATAATGAAAAACTGTTTTTT. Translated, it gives CASSLGNNEKLFF. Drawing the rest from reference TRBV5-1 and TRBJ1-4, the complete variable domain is KAGVTQTPRYLIKTRGQQVTLSCSPISGHRSVSWYQQTPGQGLQFLFEYFSETQRNKGNFPGRFSGRQFSNSRSEMNVSTLELGDSALYLCASSLGNNEKLFFGSGTQLSVL.

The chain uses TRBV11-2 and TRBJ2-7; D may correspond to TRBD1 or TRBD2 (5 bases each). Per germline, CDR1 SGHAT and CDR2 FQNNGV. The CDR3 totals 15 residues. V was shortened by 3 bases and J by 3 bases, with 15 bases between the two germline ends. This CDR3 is CASSFGGRISYEQYF. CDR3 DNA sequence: TGTGCCAGCAGCTTTGGGGGAAGAATTAGCTACGAGCAGTACTTC.

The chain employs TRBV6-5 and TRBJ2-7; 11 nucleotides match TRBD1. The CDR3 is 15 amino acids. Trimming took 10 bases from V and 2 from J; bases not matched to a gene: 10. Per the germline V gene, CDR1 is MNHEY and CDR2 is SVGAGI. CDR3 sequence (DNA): TGTGCCACACGCGGGACAGGGGGTCCCCCCTACGAGCAGTACTTC. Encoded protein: CATRGTGGPPYEQYF.

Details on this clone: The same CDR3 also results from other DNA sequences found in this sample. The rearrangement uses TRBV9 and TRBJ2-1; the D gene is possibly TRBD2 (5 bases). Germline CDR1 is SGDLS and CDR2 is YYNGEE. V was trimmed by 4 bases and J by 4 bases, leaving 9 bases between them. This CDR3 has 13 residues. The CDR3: CASSPTSYNEQFF. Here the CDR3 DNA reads TGTGCCAGCAGCCCAACTAGTTACAATGAGCAGTTCTTC.

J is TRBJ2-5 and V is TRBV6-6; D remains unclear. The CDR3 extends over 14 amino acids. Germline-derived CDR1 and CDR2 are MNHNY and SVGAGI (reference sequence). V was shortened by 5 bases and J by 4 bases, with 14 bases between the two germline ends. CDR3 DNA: TGTGCCAGCAGTCTACTCCCGGATGCAGAGACCCAGTACTTC. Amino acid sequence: CASSLLPDAETQYF.

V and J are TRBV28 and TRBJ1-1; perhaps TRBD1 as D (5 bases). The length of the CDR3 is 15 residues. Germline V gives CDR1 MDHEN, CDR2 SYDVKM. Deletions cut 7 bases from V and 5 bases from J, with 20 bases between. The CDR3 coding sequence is TGTGCCAGCAACCGGGGGGTCTGGGGCGAGACTGAAGCTTTCTTT. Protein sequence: CASNRGVWGETEAFF.

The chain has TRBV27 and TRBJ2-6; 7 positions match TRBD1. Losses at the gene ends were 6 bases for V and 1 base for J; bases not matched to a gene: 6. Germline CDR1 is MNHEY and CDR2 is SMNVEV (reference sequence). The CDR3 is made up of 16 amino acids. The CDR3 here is CASRQLQGSGANVLTF. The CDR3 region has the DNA TGTGCCAGCAGACAGCTACAGGGGTCTGGGGCCAACGTCCTGACTTTC.

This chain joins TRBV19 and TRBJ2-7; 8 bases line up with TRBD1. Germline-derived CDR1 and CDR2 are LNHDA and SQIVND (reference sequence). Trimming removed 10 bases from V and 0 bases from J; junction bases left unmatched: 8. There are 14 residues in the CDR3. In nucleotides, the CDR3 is TGTGCCACCAGTTGGGGACAGGTCTCCTACGAGCAGTACTTC. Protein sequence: CATSWGQVSYEQYF.

CDR3 in DNA: TGTGCCATCGCCGGGACTAGCGGAAACACAGATACGCAGTATTTT. Protein: CAIAGTSGNTDTQYF. The rearrangement joins TRBV10-3 to TRBJ2-3; 11 bases match TRBD2. Per the germline V gene, CDR1 is ENHRY and CDR2 is SYGVKD. This CDR3 spans 15 amino acids. V dropped 8 bases and J dropped 2; count of bases not matched to a gene: 6.

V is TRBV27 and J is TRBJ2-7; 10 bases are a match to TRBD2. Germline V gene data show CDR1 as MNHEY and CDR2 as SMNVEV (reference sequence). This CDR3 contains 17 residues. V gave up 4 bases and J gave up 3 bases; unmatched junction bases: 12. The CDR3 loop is CASSSGLAAVQSYEQYF. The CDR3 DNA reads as TGTGCCAGCAGTTCCGGACTAGCGGCCGTTCAGAGCTACGAGCAGTACTTC.

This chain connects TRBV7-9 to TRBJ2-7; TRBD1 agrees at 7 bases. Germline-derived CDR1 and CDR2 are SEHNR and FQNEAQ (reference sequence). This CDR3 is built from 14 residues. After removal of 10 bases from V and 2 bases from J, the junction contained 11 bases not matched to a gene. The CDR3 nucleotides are TGTGCCACGATACGGGACAGAAATACCTACGAGCAGTACTTC. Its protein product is CATIRDRNTYEQYF.

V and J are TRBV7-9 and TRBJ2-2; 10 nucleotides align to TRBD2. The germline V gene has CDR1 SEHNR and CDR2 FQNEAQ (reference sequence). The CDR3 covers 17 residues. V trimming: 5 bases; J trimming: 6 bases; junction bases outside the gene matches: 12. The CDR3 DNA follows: TGTGCCAGCAGCCCTCTAGCGGGAGTAATATCGGCCGGGGAGCTGTTTTTT. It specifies CASSPLAGVISAGELFF.

For the CDR3, the DNA is TGTGCCAGCAGCTTAGGACCCGAGCAGTACTTC. Translating gives CASSLGPEQYF. The J gene is TRBJ2-7, the V gene TRBV7-2; D is unresolved. The germline CDR1 and CDR2 sequences are SGHTA and FQGNSA. CDR3 length: 11 residues. V lost 1 base to trimming and J lost 6 bases, with 4 bases between them.

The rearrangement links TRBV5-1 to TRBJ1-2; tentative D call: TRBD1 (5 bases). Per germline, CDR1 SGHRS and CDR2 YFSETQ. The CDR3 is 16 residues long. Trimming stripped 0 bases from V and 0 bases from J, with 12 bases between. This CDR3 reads CASSLDRPSSNYGYTF. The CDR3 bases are TGCGCCAGCAGCTTGGACAGGCCATCTTCTAACTATGGCTACACCTTC.